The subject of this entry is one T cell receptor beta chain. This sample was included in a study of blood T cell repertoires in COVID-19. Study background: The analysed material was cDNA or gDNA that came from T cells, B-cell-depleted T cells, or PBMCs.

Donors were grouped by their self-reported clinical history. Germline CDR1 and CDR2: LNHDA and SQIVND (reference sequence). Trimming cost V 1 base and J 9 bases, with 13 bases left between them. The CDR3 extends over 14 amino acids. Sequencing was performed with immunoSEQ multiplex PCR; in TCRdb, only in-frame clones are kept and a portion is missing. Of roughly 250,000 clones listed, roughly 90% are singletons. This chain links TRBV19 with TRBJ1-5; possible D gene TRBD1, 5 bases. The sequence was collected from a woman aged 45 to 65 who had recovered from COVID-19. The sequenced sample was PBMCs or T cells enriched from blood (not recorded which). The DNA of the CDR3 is TGTGCCAGTAGTATAGCGGCAGGGCAGCGGCCCCAGCATTTT. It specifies CASSIAAGQRPQHF. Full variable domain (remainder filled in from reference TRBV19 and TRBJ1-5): DGGITQSPKYLFRKEGQNVTLSCEQNLNHDAMYWYRQDPGQGLRLIYYSQIVNDFQKGDIAEGYSVSREKKESFPLTVTSAQKNPTAFYLCASSIAAGQRPQHFGDGTRLSIL.